Presented here are 15 T cell receptor beta chains from one specimen sequenced in a study of blood T cell repertoires in COVID-19. Clones were sequenced by immunoSEQ multiplex PCR, and TCRdb holds only the in-frame ones, with some missing. Of roughly 120,000 clones detected, approximately 86% appear once; the ten largest clones hold 4.5%. Sequencing was performed on peripheral blood. Receptors originate from a man in his forties with acute or convalescent COVID-19.

This sequence joins TRBV7-8 and TRBJ2-1, with 9 positions matching TRBD2. This CDR3 region has 17 residues. With 3 bases clipped from V and 0 bases from J, the junction kept 6 bases outside the gene matches. Germline V gives CDR1 SGHVS, CDR2 FQNEAQ. The CDR3 DNA reads as TGTGCCAGCAGCTTCCCGACTAGCGGTACCTCCTACAATGAGCAGTTCTTC. Protein sequence: CASSFPTSGTSYNEQFF.

The rearrangement joins TRBV7-2 to TRBJ1-3; 8 nucleotides match TRBD1. The CDR3 extends over 16 amino acids. The ends lost 6 bases at V and 4 bases at J; junction bases unmatched: 11. CDR1 and CDR2 (germline): SGHTA, FQGNSA. Here the CDR3 reads CASRLMGQAGGNTIYF. CDR3 nucleotides: TGTGCCAGCAGGCTAATGGGACAGGCAGGCGGAAACACCATATATTTT.

This clone was seen only a few times. Other DNA sequences in the sample encode the same CDR3. The chain joins TRBV30 to TRBJ1-5, with 7 positions matching TRBD1. Germline CDR1 GTSNPN, CDR2 SVGIG (reference sequence). CDR3 length: 13 residues. Trimming cost V 1 base and J 7 bases; bases outside gene matches: 4. This chain's CDR3 is CAWSGQGGQPQHF. For the CDR3, the DNA is TGTGCCTGGAGTGGACAGGGTGGGCAGCCCCAGCATTTT.

In this sample, this clone turned up a few times. The CDR3 loop is CSVEVSGEGPQHF. The CDR3 coding sequence is TGCAGCGTTGAAGTGTCAGGCGAAGGGCCCCAGCATTTT. The chain is built from TRBV29-1 and TRBJ1-5; D gene unclear. This CDR3 is built from 13 residues. Germline CDR1 and CDR2: SQVTM and ANQGSEA. V was pared by 1 base and J by 9 bases, with 13 bases between.

This chain uses TRBV5-8 with TRBJ2-3, with 7 nucleotides matching TRBD1. V trimming: 4 bases; J trimming: 2 bases; junction bases outside the gene matches: 4. The CDR3 has 14 residues. Germline values: CDR1 SGHTS, CDR2 YDEGEE. The CDR3 sequence: CASSKGQYTDTQYF. The CDR3 DNA follows: TGTGCCAGCAGCAAGGGACAGTACACAGATACGCAGTATTTT. Variable domain in full (rest from reference TRBV5-8 and TRBJ2-3): EAGVTQSPTHLIKTRGQQATLRCSPISGHTSVYWYQQALGLGLQFLLWYDEGEERNRGNFPPRFSGRQFPNYSSELNVNALELEDSALYLCASSKGQYTDTQYFGPGTRLTVL.

The V and J genes are TRBV4-3 and TRBJ2-1, with 7 bases aligning to TRBD1. The J segment lost 5 bases and the V segment lost 5 bases, leaving 6 bases of the junction unmatched. The CDR3 extends over 14 amino acids. The V gene's germline CDR1 is LGHNA and CDR2 YSLEER. The CDR3 DNA reads TGCGCCAGCAGCTACGGGACAGTAGACAATGAGCAGTTCTTC. This codes for CASSYGTVDNEQFF.

On this clone itself: A read error may account for a junction end that differs from germline. The V and J genes are TRBV6-6 and TRBJ1-5; 8 bases agree with TRBD1. The CDR3 totals 14 residues. Looked up from germline, CDR1 is MNHNY and CDR2 is SVGAGI (reference sequence). The CDR3 spells CASGYDRGYQPQHF. The CDR3 DNA sequence: TGTGCCAGCGGTTATGACAGGGGATACCAGCCCCAGCATTTT.

The CDR3 reads CASSFLVGSSYNEQFF. The CDR3 DNA is TGTGCCAGCAGCTTTTTAGTAGGGAGCTCCTACAATGAGCAGTTCTTC. The chain is built from TRBV7-2 and TRBJ2-1; D might be TRBD2 (5 bases). Germline CDR1 reads SGHTA; CDR2 reads FQGNSA. This CDR3 spans 16 amino acids. Trimming took off 3 bases at V and 0 bases at J, with 12 bases between the two ends. The full variable domain, with the rest looked up from reference TRBV7-2 and TRBJ2-1, is GAGVSQSPSNKVTEKGKDVELRCDPISGHTALYWYRQSLGQGLEFLIYFQGNSAPDKSGLPSDRFSAERTGGSVSTLTIQRTQQEDSAVYLCASSFLVGSSYNEQFFGPGTRLTVL.

The chain employs TRBV9 and TRBJ1-5, with unresolved D. This CDR3 contains 15 residues. The germline V gene encodes CDR1 SGDLS and CDR2 YYNGEE. Trimming took off 0 bases at V and 4 bases at J, with 11 bases between the two ends. This CDR3 is CASSVGEGRNQPQHF. DNA for the CDR3: TGTGCCAGCAGCGTAGGTGAAGGGAGGAATCAGCCCCAGCATTTT.

This chain joins TRBV6-5 and TRBJ1-1; tentatively, D is TRBD1 (5 bases). The CDR3 has 14 residues. V was shortened by 3 bases and J by 4 bases, with 12 bases between the two germline ends. In germline, CDR1 is MNHEY, CDR2 SVGAGI. The CDR3 DNA follows: TGTGCCAGCAGTTATAAAGGGGAAAGCACTGAAGCTTTCTTT. Residues: CASSYKGESTEAFF.

The chain recombines TRBV15 with TRBJ2-7; weak D call: TRBD1 (6 bases). This CDR3 comprises 12 residues. Trimming cost V 3 bases and J 6 bases, with 9 bases left between them. CDR1 is LNHNV and CDR2 is YYDKDF in the germline V gene (reference sequence). The DNA of the CDR3 is TGTGCCACCAGCAGTGACAGGCGCGAGCAGTACTTC. Encoded protein: CATSSDRREQYF.

The rearrangement uses TRBV7-3 and TRBJ2-5, with 16 positions matching TRBD2. Per germline, CDR1 SGHTA and CDR2 FQGTGA. Losses at the gene ends were 1 base for V and 5 bases for J; bases not matched to a gene: 4. This CDR3 contains 17 residues. The CDR3 protein is CASSLKGLAGGQETQYF. The DNA for the CDR3 is TGTGCCAGCAGCTTAAAGGGACTAGCGGGGGGGCAGGAGACCCAGTACTTC.

The rearrangement joins TRBV15 to TRBJ1-5; 8 bases fit TRBD1. The CDR3 is 18 amino acids. The trim removed 1 base at V and 2 bases at J, leaving 10 bases unmatched. Germline values: CDR1 LNHNV, CDR2 YYDKDF (reference sequence). DNA of the CDR3: TGTGCCACCAGCAGAGGTCTTAGAACAGGGGGAGGCAATCAGCCCCAGCATTTT. This codes for CATSRGLRTGGGNQPQHF.

This clone was seen once. The CDR3 nucleotides are TGTGCCAGCAGTTACAGGGGCCATGAGCAGTTCTTC. It is translated as CASSYRGHEQFF. The genes are TRBV5-8 and TRBJ2-1; 7 bases are a match to TRBD1. The CDR3 spans 12 residues. Germline V gene lookup returns CDR1 SGHTS and CDR2 YDEGEE. After removal of 5 bases from V and 8 bases from J, the junction contained 4 bases not matched to a gene.

This clone was counted only a few times. J is TRBJ2-1 and V is TRBV9, with D uncertain. Germline CDR1 SGDLS, CDR2 YYNGEE. V was pared by 2 bases and J by 5 bases, with 5 bases between. The CDR3 is 12 residues long. The DNA for the CDR3 is TGTGCCAGCAGCGTCTCTCACAATGAGCAGTTCTTC. The encoded protein is CASSVSHNEQFF.